This T cell receptor beta chain was recorded in a study of control samples from healthy donors and cancer patients. CDR1 is SGHRS and CDR2 is YFSETQ in the germline V gene. The CDR3 totals 15 residues. The V end lost 4 bases, the J end lost 0 bases, and 8 bases lay between the germline ends. TCRdb's table, derived via immunoSEQ multiplex PCR, lists solely in-frame clones and lacks some. Of 350,000 to 450,000 clones listed, 80% to 95% were seen once; the top ten hold just under 6.5%. This chain uses TRBV5-1 with TRBJ2-6; D unresolved. The sequence was collected from a middle-aged man with head and neck cancer. Sequenced material: PBMCs. The CDR3 spells CASSVGNSGANVLTF. The CDR3 region has the DNA TGCGCCAGCAGCGTCGGAAACTCTGGGGCCAACGTCCTGACTTTC.